These 20 T cell receptor beta chains were all obtained from the same sample, sequenced in a study of blood T cells in healthy people across ages. The authors ran a second PCR of roughly 6 to 12 cycles using a sample-barcoded 5' primer and a J-beta primer mix. TCRdb redid the calling of the 5' RACE reads with MiXCR, one entry per CDR3 protein. The sample includes roughly 1.7 million distinct CDR3 sequences, 30% to 35% seen only once; the top ten take about 10%. Sequencing was carried out using blood. The receptors were sampled from a woman aged 25 to 39 in good health.

This chain links TRBV7-9 with TRBJ2-5, with 12 nucleotides matching TRBD2. CDR3 length: 16 residues. Germline CDR1 is SEHNR and CDR2 is FQNEAQ (reference sequence). With 3 bases clipped from V and 1 base from J, the junction kept 3 bases outside the gene matches. CDR3 in DNA: TGTGCCAGCAGCTTGGCTAGCGGGAGGGCCCAAGAGACCCAGTACTTC. Its protein product is CASSLASGRAQETQYF.

Turning to this clonotype: An end of the junction does not agree with germline; a read error may underlie this. The chain carries TRBV20-1 and TRBJ2-1; 9 bases match TRBD2. Germline assignment: CDR1 DFQATT and CDR2 SNEGSKA (reference sequence). The CDR3 covers 16 residues. CDR3 in DNA: TGCAGTGCCCTCGTAGCGGGAGAGGGCCACTACAACGAGCAGTTCTTC. Protein sequence: CSALVAGEGHYNEQFF.

This clonotype turned up a few times. One junction end does not reproduce the germline sequence, and a read error may be involved. This chain uses TRBV6-5 with TRBJ2-5, with 10 bases matching TRBD1. Per the germline V gene, CDR1 is MNHEY and CDR2 is SVGAGI. The CDR3 length is 13 residues. CDR3 DNA: TGTGCCGGCAGGACAGGGGGGGAAGAGACCCAGTACTTC. It yields the protein CAGRTGGEETQYF.

In its sample, this clonotype was seen many times. The rearrangement links TRBV6-1 to TRBJ2-7; 9 positions agree with TRBD1. Germline-derived CDR1 and CDR2 are MNHNS and SASEGT. The CDR3 has 13 residues. J was trimmed by 7 bases and V by 10 bases; bases with no gene match: 11. Here the CDR3 DNA reads TGTGCCACTCCGGGACAGGGTTCGTGGGAGCAGTACTTC. This sequence encodes CATPGQGSWEQYF.

The V call is TRBV30, the J call TRBJ1-1; D gene uncertain. The CDR3 totals 12 residues. Germline assignment: CDR1 GTSNPN and CDR2 SVGIG (reference sequence). The germline V and J ends were trimmed by 2 bases and 5 bases, with 9 bases remaining between them. DNA of the CDR3: TGTGCCTGGAGTCCCAGGAGAACTGAAGCTTTCTTT. It translates to CAWSPRRTEAFF.

The genes are TRBV15 and TRBJ2-1; possibly TRBD2 for D (6 bases). Germline CDR1 and CDR2: LNHNV and YYDKDF (reference sequence). CDR3 length equals 13 residues. Trimming removed 5 bases from V and 6 bases from J, with 11 bases in between. The CDR3 nucleotides are TGTGCCACCAGCGCGGGGCTCCTCAATGAGCAGTTCTTC. Protein: CATSAGLLNEQFF. The variable domain in full, with the rest retrieved from reference TRBV15 and TRBJ2-1, is DAMVIQNPRYQVTQFGKPVTLSCSQTLNHNVMYWYQQKSSQAPKLLFHYYDKDFNNEADTPDNFQSRRPNTSFCFLDIRSPGLGDTAMYLCATSAGLLNEQFFGPGTRLTVL.

The V call is TRBV7-2, the J call TRBJ1-5; weak D call: TRBD1 (5 bases). The CDR3 has 15 amino acids. CDR1 SGHTA and CDR2 FQGNSA come from the germline V gene. Trimming pared 1 base from V and 4 bases from J, leaving 11 bases between. The CDR3 sequence is CASSLVPGLNQPQHF. The CDR3, as DNA: TGTGCCAGCAGCTTAGTTCCGGGGCTAAATCAGCCCCAGCATTTT.

The chain is built from TRBV20-1 and TRBJ2-7, with a weak D call TRBD1 (6 bases). Germline values: CDR1 DFQATT, CDR2 SNEGSKA (reference sequence). The CDR3 has 14 amino acids. With 8 bases removed from V and 1 base from J, the gap between germline ends came to 18 bases. The CDR3 DNA is TGCAGTTTCTCCCATACAGGGAGATCCTACGAGCAGTACTTC. Translated, it gives CSFSHTGRSYEQYF.

Note on this clonotype: One end of the junction varies from germline; a read error may be responsible. V and J are TRBV12-3 or TRBV12-4 and TRBJ2-1, with D perhaps being TRBD1 or TRBD2 (5 bases each). The CDR3 runs 13 residues. The CDR3 loop is CASSLVGAYEHFF. As DNA, the CDR3 is TGTGCCAGCAGTTTAGTCGGGGCTTATGAGCACTTCTTC.

This chain joins TRBV2 and TRBJ1-2; D not certain. The CDR3 runs to 13 residues. V was cut by 2 bases and J by 4 bases, with 8 bases left in between. Germline CDR1 SNHLY, CDR2 FYNNEI. The CDR3 sequence is CASSEIRTYGYTF. DNA of the CDR3: TGTGCCAGCAGTGAAATCCGGACCTATGGCTACACCTTC. Looking up the rest from reference TRBV2 and TRBJ1-2 gives the full variable domain: EPEVTQTPSHQVTQMGQEVILRCVPISNHLYFYWYRQILGQKVEFLVSFYNNEISEKSEIFDDQFSVERPDGSNFTLKIRSTKLEDSAMYFCASSEIRTYGYTFGSGTRLTVV.

V usage is TRBV13 and J usage is TRBJ2-7; D is ambiguous. With the DNA end fitting TRBJ2-5 better, the J assignment may be wrong. From germline, CDR1 is PRHDT and CDR2 FYEKMQ (reference sequence). The CDR3 is 12 residues long. The CDR3 sequence is CASTIFQETQYF. As DNA, the CDR3 is TGTGCCAGCACAATCTTCCAAGAGACCCAGTACTTC.

The chain employs TRBV6-1 and TRBJ2-4; 11 positions agree with TRBD1. V was pared by 7 bases and J by 2 bases, with 10 bases of the junction left unmatched. In germline, CDR1 is MNHNS, CDR2 SASEGT. The CDR3 is made up of 17 amino acids. CDR3 in DNA: TGTGCCAGCAACACGGACAGGGGGCTGGTAACCAAAAACATTCAGTACTTC. Its translation: CASNTDRGLVTKNIQYF.

The chain recombines TRBV27 with TRBJ1-3; no definite D call. Trimming cost V 3 bases and J 4 bases, with 7 bases left between them. In germline, CDR1 is MNHEY, CDR2 SMNVEV (reference sequence). The CDR3 consists of 13 residues. The CDR3 DNA is TGTGCCAGCAGTTTCGGGCGCGGAAACACCATATATTTT. Protein sequence: CASSFGRGNTIYF.

On this clonotype: One end of the junction does not line up with germline, which may come from a read error. The rearrangement joins TRBV2 to TRBJ2-5, with D tentatively TRBD2 (6 bases). The end of the DNA is better explained by TRBJ2-7, so the J call may be wrong. The CDR3 is 14 residues long. The germline gives CDR1 SNHLY, CDR2 FYNNEI. CDR3 nucleotides: TGTGCCAACAGTGTCGTGGAGGGACCCTACGAGCAGTACTTC. Translating gives CANSVVEGPYEQYF.

This clonotype was recorded a few times. V usage is TRBV6-5 and J usage is TRBJ2-3; the match to TRBD2 covers 10 bases. This CDR3 comprises 18 residues. CDR1 is MNHEY and CDR2 is SVGAGI in the germline V gene. Losses at the gene ends were 0 bases for V and 6 bases for J; bases not matched to a gene: 12. The CDR3: CASSYSTSLAGNADTQYF. CDR3 sequence (DNA): TGTGCCAGCAGTTACTCGACGTCACTAGCGGGGAATGCTGATACGCAGTATTTT.

The chain recombines TRBV6-5 with TRBJ2-1; 10 bases map to TRBD2. V trimming: 2 bases; J trimming: 9 bases; junction bases outside the gene matches: 7. The CDR3 runs to 15 residues. Germline V CDR1 and CDR2: MNHEY, SVGAGI. CDR3 nucleotide sequence: TGTGCCAGCAGTTACCGAGCTAGCGGGGGAGGTGAGCAGTTCTTC. Residues: CASSYRASGGGEQFF.

This sequence joins TRBV10-2 and TRBJ2-3; 9 nucleotides match TRBD2. The ends lost 10 bases at V and 2 bases at J; junction bases unmatched: 13. There are 16 residues in the CDR3. Germline V gene sequence: CDR1 WSHSY, CDR2 SAAADI. The CDR3 DNA reads TGCGCCATCCAAAAAGGACTAGCGAGCCACACAGATACGCAGTATTTT. Amino acids: CAIQKGLASHTDTQYF.

J is TRBJ2-5 and V is TRBV3-1; D ambiguous. The CDR3 has 16 residues. Trimming took 0 bases from V and 2 from J, leaving 13 bases between them. Germline CDR1 LGHDT, CDR2 YNNKEL (reference sequence). The CDR3 reads CASSQDGYGGQETQYF. The CDR3 nucleotides read TGTGCCAGCAGCCAAGATGGTTACGGTGGTCAAGAGACCCAGTACTTC.

There are a few counts of this clonotype. J is TRBJ1-6 and V is TRBV5-1; no definite D call. Germline loops: CDR1 SGHRS, CDR2 YFSETQ. The CDR3 has 14 residues. Trimming took off 4 bases at V and 11 bases at J, with 16 bases between the two ends. The CDR3 nucleotides are TGCGCCAGCAGCCCGGACCCCACCGGGACACCCCTCCACTTT. Its translation is CASSPDPTGTPLHF.

J is TRBJ2-5 and V is TRBV5-1; TRBD1 aligns across 9 bases. The ends lost 4 bases at V and 11 bases at J; junction bases unmatched: 15. Germline-derived CDR1 and CDR2 are SGHRS and YFSETQ. This CDR3 has 15 amino acids. CDR3 loop: CASSPGGQGASEQYF. In nucleotides, the CDR3 is TGCGCCAGCAGCCCAGGGGGACAGGGCGCGTCGGAGCAGTACTTC.